One TCR beta chain is described in this entry. Its cognate antigen is unknown. Sample-barcoded 5' priming and a J-beta primer mix drove a second PCR of about 7 to 11 cycles. TCRdb reanalysed the 5' RACE reads using MiXCR and keeps one entry per CDR3 protein. Of some 850,000 distinct CDR3 sequences listed, around 25% are singletons. The CDR3 loop spans 15 amino acids. Germline V lookup: CDR1 GTSNPN, CDR2 SVGIG (reference sequence). Trimming stripped 0 bases from V and 12 bases from J, with 18 bases between. These data come from a study of blood T cells in healthy people across ages. Regarding the study as a whole: A strong correlation between TCR beta diversity and naive T cell percentage was seen. No one knew whether donors had CMV, which possibly confounded expanded clonotype changes.

All donors came from Russia, were Caucasian and healthy, and spanned ages roughly 6 to 95. This sample was also put to use in a study of T cells of mothers and their children.

The chain uses TRBV30 and TRBJ2-6; D gene uncertain. Sequencing input: blood. This receptor was identified in a boy between 10 and 17 years old in good health. For the CDR3, the DNA is TGTGCCTGGAGTGTATTCAAGTACGGCTCCACCGTCCTGACTTTC. The encoded protein is CAWSVFKYGSTVLTF.